The T cell receptor (beta chain) described here comes from a study of blood T cell repertoires in COVID-19. Study details: Italy, Spain and the United States were the sources of the convalescent and acute COVID-19 samples. PBMCs, B-cell-depleted T cells, or T cells provided the cDNA or gDNA that made up the material.

Original analysis: Counts of nucleated cells, estimated from reference gene primer amplification, were obtained. Profiled with immunoSEQ multiplex PCR; TCRdb holds only in-frame clones, not every one. For V, J and clone size, that table is used; D and trimming come from the DNA. The data contain approximately 280,000 clones, approximately 85% of them singletons. There are 13 residues in the CDR3. Germline CDR1 and CDR2: SNHLY and FYNNEI. The ends lost 8 bases at V and 4 bases at J; junction bases unmatched: 3. This chain links TRBV2 with TRBJ2-5, with TRBD2 identical over 11 bases. The clonotype comes from a man in his fifties with active or convalescent COVID-19. The sample taken for sequencing was peripheral blood. In DNA form, the CDR3 reads TGTGCCAGCCGAGGGACTAGCGGAGAGACCCAGTACTTC. This sequence encodes CASRGTSGETQYF.